The 6 T cell receptor beta chains below come from one sample, sequenced in a study of blood T cell repertoires in COVID-19. Profiling relied on immunoSEQ multiplex PCR, and the TCRdb table lists in-frame clones only, not all of them. Of approximately 250,000 clones listed, approximately 90% were seen once; the top ten hold roughly 2.9%. The sequencing input was PBMCs or T cells enriched from blood (not recorded which). The receptors were gathered from a man aged 35-49 years who had been exposed to COVID-19.

Here the CDR3 reads CASKITGTGYGYTF. The CDR3 bases are TGTGCCAGCAAAATAACCGGGACAGGCTATGGCTACACCTTC. V is TRBV28 and J is TRBJ1-2; the match to TRBD1 covers 8 bases. CDR1 is MDHEN and CDR2 is SYDVKM in the germline V gene. The CDR3 length is 14 residues. The V and J ends lost 7 bases and 4 bases, in that order; junction bases with no gene match: 8.

This chain links TRBV2 with TRBJ2-3, with a possible D match to TRBD2 (5 bases). From germline, CDR1 is SNHLY and CDR2 FYNNEI. V lost 6 bases and J lost 3, with 25 bases in between. This CDR3 region has 18 residues. In nucleotides, the CDR3 is TGTGCCAGCAGGGCCTTAGAGGTACCATGGGAGAATACAGATACGCAGTATTTT. It yields the protein CASRALEVPWENTDTQYF.

V and J are TRBV28 and TRBJ1-1; D not resolved. CDR3 length equals 13 residues. Trimming took off 8 bases at V and 0 bases at J, with 10 bases between the two ends. Germline loops: CDR1 MDHEN, CDR2 SYDVKM. The CDR3 sequence: CASQSGMNTEAFF. CDR3 DNA sequence: TGTGCCAGCCAGTCGGGGATGAACACTGAAGCTTTCTTT.

This chain links TRBV6-5 with TRBJ2-7, with a weak D call TRBD1 (5 bases). The CDR3 runs to 15 residues. Germline values: CDR1 MNHEY, CDR2 SVGAGI. Trimming cost V 6 bases and J 2 bases, with 17 bases left between them. CDR3 sequence (DNA): TGTGCCAGCAGGCCGCAGGGCAGGGCGACCTACGAGCAGTACTTC. Translated, it gives CASRPQGRATYEQYF.

The V call is TRBV5-1, the J call TRBJ2-7, with 9 bases that match TRBD2. V was pared by 2 bases and J by 6 bases, with 6 bases of the junction left unmatched. CDR3 length: 14 amino acids. CDR1 is SGHRS, CDR2 YFSETQ, per germline. The CDR3 DNA reads as TGCGCCAGCAGCTTACTAGCGGGTCTACCCGAGCAGTACTTC. Translated: CASSLLAGLPEQYF.

The genes are TRBV3-1 (or the pseudogene TRBV3-2) and TRBJ2-3; a weak D match, TRBD2 (6 bases). The V gene's germline CDR1 is LGHDT and CDR2 YNNKEL (reference sequence). Trimming removed 2 bases from V and 3 bases from J, with 18 bases in between. This CDR3 region has 17 residues. CDR3 amino acids: CASSQRGGGERTDTQYF. The CDR3 nucleotides read TGTGCCAGCAGCCAAAGAGGTGGAGGGGAAAGGACAGATACGCAGTATTTT.